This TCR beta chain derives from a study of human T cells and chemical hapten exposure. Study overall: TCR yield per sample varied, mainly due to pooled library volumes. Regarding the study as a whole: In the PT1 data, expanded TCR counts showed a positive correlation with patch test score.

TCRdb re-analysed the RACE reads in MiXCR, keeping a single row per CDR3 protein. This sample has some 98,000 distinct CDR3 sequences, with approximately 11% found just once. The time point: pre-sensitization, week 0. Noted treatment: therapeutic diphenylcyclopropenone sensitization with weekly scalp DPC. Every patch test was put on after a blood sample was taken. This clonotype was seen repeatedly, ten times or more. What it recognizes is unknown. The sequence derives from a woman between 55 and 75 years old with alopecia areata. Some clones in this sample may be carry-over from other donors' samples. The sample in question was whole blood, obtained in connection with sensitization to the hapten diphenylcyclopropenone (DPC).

CDR3 nucleotides: TGTGCCAGCAGTAGGGACGGATTCTCCTACGAGCAGTACTTC. It is translated as CASSRDGFSYEQYF. V usage is TRBV7-3 and J usage is TRBJ2-7; D is perhaps TRBD1 or TRBD2 (5 bases each). V dropped 6 bases and J dropped 0 bases, with 12 bases sitting between them. Germline CDR1 reads SGHTA; CDR2 reads FQGTGA. The CDR3 is made up of 14 amino acids.